This passage covers 12 T cell receptor beta chains from one sample sequenced in a study of cytomegalovirus exposure and HLA in healthy donors. PCR primers comprised 60 Vbeta and 13 Jbeta primers. Generated by immunoSEQ multiplex PCR, the TCRdb table keeps only in-frame clones and is missing some. The sample shows about 85,000 clones, more than 75% of them seen only once. Sequenced sample: PBMCs. Receptor source: a woman aged 50 to 60 in good health and CMV-seropositive.

This clone was observed a single time. This chain uses TRBV5-6 with TRBJ2-1; 7 positions match TRBD2. Germline lookup yields CDR1 SGHDT and CDR2 YYEEEE. Trimming took 5 bases from V and 0 from J; bases not matched to a gene: 8. The CDR3 is made up of 16 amino acids. CDR3 coding DNA: TGTGCCAGCAGTCCCCCCGGGGGGAGCTCCTACAATGAGCAGTTCTTC. The encoded protein is CASSPPGGSSYNEQFF. Using reference TRBV5-6 and TRBJ2-1 for the parts outside the CDR3, the full variable domain is DAGVTQSPTHLIKTRGQQVTLRCSPKSGHDTVSWYQQALGQGPQFIFQYYEEEERQRGNFPDRFSGHQFPNYSSELNVNALLLGDSALYLCASSPPGGSSYNEQFFGPGTRLTVL.

A single count supports this clone. V and J are TRBV2 and TRBJ1-4, with a weak D call TRBD1 (5 bases). Germline V gene sequence: CDR1 SNHLY, CDR2 FYNNEI. This CDR3 is built from 13 residues. V shed 6 bases and J shed 6 bases, with 11 bases lying between them. The CDR3 DNA reads as TGTGCCAGCAGCTTCCGGGGGGATGAAAAACTGTTTTTT. Its translation is CASSFRGDEKLFF. The whole variable domain, remainder taken from reference TRBV2 and TRBJ1-4, is EPEVTQTPSHQVTQMGQEVILRCVPISNHLYFYWYRQILGQKVEFLVSFYNNEISEKSEIFDDQFSVERPDGSNFTLKIRSTKLEDSAMYFCASSFRGDEKLFFGSGTQLSVL.

The chain links TRBV7-2 to TRBJ2-1, with 11 positions matching TRBD2. This CDR3 has 17 amino acids. Germline V CDR1 and CDR2: SGHTA, FQGNSA. Unmatched junction bases numbered 12, after V lost 2 bases and J lost 9 bases. CDR3 loop: CASSLTGLAGISGEQFF. CDR3 nucleotides: TGTGCCAGCAGCTTAACCGGACTAGCGGGCATCTCGGGTGAGCAGTTCTTC.

The CDR3 DNA reads TGTGCCCCCCCGCCGTTAGCGGGAGGGCCGGCAGATACGCAGTATTTT. Protein product: CAPPPLAGGPADTQYF. This chain joins TRBV7-2 and TRBJ2-3; 11 positions match TRBD2. The J segment lost 4 bases and the V segment lost 11 bases, leaving 14 bases of the junction unmatched. The CDR3 is 16 residues long. The germline V gene has CDR1 SGHTA and CDR2 FQGNSA.

The V call is TRBV7-3, the J call TRBJ1-2, with a possible D match to TRBD1 (6 bases). This CDR3 region has 14 residues. The V end was cut by 5 bases, the J end by 7 bases, with 17 bases between. The germline V gene has CDR1 SGHTA and CDR2 FQGTGA. The CDR3 coding sequence is TGTGCCAGCAGCCCGCAGCCAGGGGATTTTGGCTACACCTTC. Translated, it gives CASSPQPGDFGYTF.

The chain couples TRBV7-8 to TRBJ2-7, with TRBD1 matching over 10 bases. V was pared by 4 bases and J by 4 bases, with 10 bases of the junction left unmatched. The CDR3 is 16 amino acids. Germline V gene lookup returns CDR1 SGHVS and CDR2 FQNEAQ. The CDR3 DNA is TGTGCCAGCAGCTACCCGGACAGGGGGGGTTCTTACGAGCAGTACTTC. As protein: CASSYPDRGGSYEQYF. Full variable domain (outside the CDR3, taken from reference TRBV7-8 and TRBJ2-7): GAGVSQSPRYKVAKRGQDVALRCDPISGHVSLFWYQQALGQGPEFLTYFQNEAQLDKSGLPSDRFFAERPEGSVSTLKIQRTQQEDSAVYLCASSYPDRGGSYEQYFGPGTRLTVT.

The genes are TRBV9 and TRBJ1-2; unclear D gene. The CDR3 is made up of 15 amino acids. Between the trimmed V and J ends, which lost 3 bases and 4 bases, there was a span of 16 bases. Germline CDR1 SGDLS, CDR2 YYNGEE. CDR3 amino acids: CASSEDIVPTYGYTF. As DNA, the CDR3 is TGTGCCAGCAGCGAAGACATAGTTCCGACCTATGGCTACACCTTC.

The rearrangement uses TRBV5-1 and TRBJ2-1, with D possibly TRBD2 on 6 matching bases. The length of the CDR3 is 13 residues. The germline gives CDR1 SGHRS, CDR2 YFSETQ. Trimming stripped 1 base from V and 7 bases from J, with 9 bases between. The CDR3 nucleotides are TGCGCCAGCAGCTTGTACAGCGGGAATGAGCAGTTCTTC. The encoded protein is CASSLYSGNEQFF. Looking up the rest from reference TRBV5-1 and TRBJ2-1 gives the full variable domain: KAGVTQTPRYLIKTRGQQVTLSCSPISGHRSVSWYQQTPGQGLQFLFEYFSETQRNKGNFPGRFSGRQFSNSRSEMNVSTLELGDSALYLCASSLYSGNEQFFGPGTRLTVL.

J is TRBJ1-1 and V is TRBV6-1, with D possibly TRBD1 on 6 matching bases. This CDR3 is built from 13 residues. CDR1 is MNHNS and CDR2 is SASEGT in the germline V gene. Trimming shortened V by 8 bases and J by 9 bases, and 19 bases separated the two germline ends. The CDR3 protein is CASGAQGFVKAFF. The CDR3 nucleotides are TGTGCCAGCGGAGCTCAGGGGTTCGTTAAAGCTTTCTTT.

J is TRBJ1-1 and V is TRBV2; D might be TRBD1 (6 bases). The CDR3 runs to 14 residues. Trimming took 6 bases from V and 2 from J, leaving 13 bases between them. CDR1 and CDR2 (germline): SNHLY, FYNNEI. The CDR3 spells CASRGWGGNTEAFF. CDR3 coding DNA: TGTGCCAGCAGGGGGTGGGGGGGCAACACTGAAGCTTTCTTT.

DNA of the CDR3: TGTGCCAGCTTTTGGGGGACTAGCGATTACAATGAGCAGTTCTTC. Translating it yields CASFWGTSDYNEQFF. The genes are TRBV6-6 and TRBJ2-1, with TRBD2 identical over 10 bases. From germline, CDR1 is MNHNY and CDR2 SVGAGI (reference sequence). This CDR3 spans 15 amino acids. The V and J ends lost 8 bases and 4 bases, in that order; junction bases with no gene match: 8.

The chain has TRBV7-3 and TRBJ2-7; weak D call: TRBD2 (5 bases). V was clipped by 4 bases and J by 3 bases, with 28 bases between them. Per the germline V gene, CDR1 is SGHTA and CDR2 is FQGTGA. The CDR3 loop spans 19 amino acids. CDR3 loop: CASSSSAPLDCPGFYEQYV. CDR3 sequence (DNA): TGTGCCAGCAGCTCCTCCGCCCCCCTGGACTGCCCTGGGTTCTACGAGCAGTACGTC.